Below, one TCR beta chain is given with its context. The CDR3 consists of 15 residues. Germline values: CDR1 MNHEY, CDR2 SMNVEV (reference sequence). J was trimmed by 5 bases and V by 4 bases; bases with no gene match: 6. Here immunoSEQ multiplex PCR was the method, and the copy in TCRdb shows in-frame clones only, minus some. The sample lists over 90,000 clones; 75% to 85% were seen once. This entry belongs to a study of blood T cell repertoires in COVID-19. This chain uses TRBV27 with TRBJ2-2, with 8 bases lining up with TRBD1. The sample taken for sequencing was peripheral blood. The origin of this receptor is a man older than 75 with COVID-19, enrolled during active disease. The CDR3 DNA reads as TGTGCCAGCAGTTGGAGGACAGGGAGAACCGGGGAGCTGTTTTTT. This sequence encodes CASSWRTGRTGELFF.